A single sample is the source of the 7 T cell receptor beta chains below, sequenced in a study of OX40 agonist ivuxolimab in advanced cancers. TCRdb keeps only in-frame clones here, not all; method: immunoSEQ multiplex PCR. The sample lists some 76,000 clones, 84% occurring once. The sample consisted of CD4+ or CD8+ T cells sorted from blood, taken in a trial of the OX40 agonist ivuxolimab. These receptors were taken from an adult with an advanced solid tumor such as melanoma, head and neck, liver or kidney cancer.

The chain uses TRBV6-5 and TRBJ1-2; D not resolved. Germline assignment: CDR1 MNHEY and CDR2 SVGAGI. The CDR3 loop spans 14 amino acids. V lost 0 bases and J 2 bases, leaving 7 bases between the germline ends. The chain's CDR3 is CASSYSRGNYGYTF. As DNA, the CDR3 is TGTGCCAGCAGTTACTCGCGAGGGAACTATGGCTACACCTTC.

The chain uses TRBV2 and TRBJ2-1; D may be TRBD1 or TRBD2 (5 bases each). Germline assignment: CDR1 SNHLY and CDR2 FYNNEI. The CDR3 contains 14 residues. V was clipped by 7 bases and J by 3 bases, with 13 bases between them. CDR3 bases: TGTGCCAGCAATCCCGGGGCTGACTACAATGAGCAGTTCTTC. Encoded protein: CASNPGADYNEQFF.

The chain carries TRBV7-2 and TRBJ2-7, with TRBD2 matching over 11 bases. V trimming: 5 bases; J trimming: 0 bases; junction bases outside the gene matches: 3. This CDR3 comprises 15 residues. Germline CDR1 SGHTA, CDR2 FQGNSA. CDR3 nucleotides: TGTGCCAGCAGCCTCACTAGCGGGAGCTCCTACGAGCAGTACTTC. Protein sequence: CASSLTSGSSYEQYF.

The V call is TRBV19, the J call TRBJ2-4; maybe TRBD1 (6 bases). Germline V gene sequence: CDR1 LNHDA, CDR2 SQIVND (reference sequence). Trimming removed 9 bases at V and 0 bases at J, with 15 bases between. The CDR3 extends over 15 amino acids. The CDR3 coding sequence is TGTGCCAGCGAGGACAGACACCTAGCCAAAAACATTCAGTACTTC. Its protein is CASEDRHLAKNIQYF.

The chain couples TRBV4-3 to TRBJ2-3, with 7 bases that match TRBD2. The CDR3 sequence is 17 residues long. Germline CDR1 reads LGHNA; CDR2 reads YSLEER. The ends lost 4 bases at V and 6 bases at J; junction bases unmatched: 16. CDR3 protein: CASSPQLGGSAWDTQYF. For the CDR3, the DNA is TGCGCCAGCAGCCCCCAGTTGGGCGGGAGTGCATGGGATACGCAGTATTTT.

V is TRBV7-3 and J is TRBJ2-1; weak D call: TRBD2 (6 bases). The CDR3 totals 15 residues. Germline V CDR1 and CDR2: SGHTA, FQGTGA. The V and J ends lost 5 bases and 3 bases respectively, with 14 bases between them. The CDR3 protein is CASSAFGTLYNEQFF. Here the CDR3 DNA reads TGTGCCAGCAGCGCCTTCGGGACTCTCTACAATGAGCAGTTCTTC.

The rearrangement uses TRBV7-2 and TRBJ2-5; no clear D gene. This CDR3 is 14 amino acids long. Germline CDR1 is SGHTA and CDR2 is FQGNSA. Trimming removed 4 bases from V and 4 bases from J, with 13 bases in between. CDR3 protein: CASSSIKITETQYF. DNA for the CDR3: TGTGCCAGCAGCTCCATAAAAATTACAGAGACCCAGTACTTC.